The 29 T cell receptor beta chains presented below share a single source sample, sequenced in a study of shared clonotypes between healthy human individuals. TCRdb keeps only in-frame clones here, not all; method: immunoSEQ multiplex PCR. The repertoire includes 500,000 to 650,000 clones, about 80% of them detected once, and more than 10% sits in the top ten. The sequenced material came from PBMCs. These receptors came from a woman in her thirties or forties in good health. Some clones in this sample may be carry-over from other donors' samples.

V gene TRBV7-6 combines with J gene TRBJ1-3; 9 bases align to TRBD1. V gave up 5 bases and J gave up 3 bases; unmatched junction bases: 5. The CDR3 is made up of 15 amino acids. The germline CDR1 and CDR2 sequences are SGHVS and FNYEAQ. CDR3 protein: CASSPRQGGGNTIYF. The CDR3 DNA reads TGTGCCAGCAGCCCTCGACAGGGGGGTGGAAACACCATATATTTT.

This sequence joins TRBV7-9 and TRBJ2-1; no reliable D call. Germline CDR1 reads SEHNR; CDR2 reads FQNEAQ (reference sequence). This CDR3 spans 13 amino acids. Between the trimmed V and J ends, which lost 5 bases and 3 bases, there was a span of 8 bases. The CDR3 spells CASSPDNYNEQFF. The CDR3 DNA reads TGTGCCAGCAGCCCCGACAACTACAATGAGCAGTTCTTC. Full variable domain (remainder filled in from reference TRBV7-9 and TRBJ2-1): DTGVSQNPRHKITKRGQNVTFRCDPISEHNRLYWYRQTLGQGPEFLTYFQNEAQLEKSRLLSDRFSAERPKGSFSTLEIQRTEQGDSAMYLCASSPDNYNEQFFGPGTRLTVL.

V gene TRBV29-1 combines with J gene TRBJ2-3; possibly TRBD2 for D (6 bases). This CDR3 is built from 16 residues. The germline V and J ends were trimmed by 3 bases and 4 bases, with 20 bases remaining between them. CDR1 is SQVTM, CDR2 ANQGSEA, per germline. The CDR3 DNA reads TGCAGCGTTGAGCCGGGACTCGCCGTAGCCCCAGATACGCAGTATTTT. Translating it yields CSVEPGLAVAPDTQYF.

V gene TRBV30 combines with J gene TRBJ2-5; D gene ambiguous. This CDR3 has 13 amino acids. V was clipped by 0 bases and J by 4 bases, with 9 bases between them. From germline, CDR1 is GTSNPN and CDR2 SVGIG (reference sequence). The CDR3 DNA is TGTGCCTGGAGTGTTCTATGGGGAGAGACCCAGTACTTC. Translating it yields CAWSVLWGETQYF.

The chain employs TRBV28 and TRBJ2-7; D call uncertain. Per the germline V gene, CDR1 is MDHEN and CDR2 is SYDVKM. V lost 7 bases and J 3 bases, leaving 16 bases between the germline ends. The CDR3 has 14 residues. DNA of the CDR3: TGTGCCAGCATCGACCGGGTCTCTCGCTACGAGCAGTACTTC. It translates to CASIDRVSRYEQYF.

The J gene is TRBJ2-5, the V gene TRBV9; D is perhaps TRBD2 (6 bases). Germline loops: CDR1 SGDLS, CDR2 YYNGEE. The V and J ends lost 0 bases and 3 bases respectively, with 15 bases between them. The length of the CDR3 is 16 residues. The CDR3 spells CASSVGPLGGEETQYF. The CDR3 nucleotides read TGTGCCAGCAGCGTAGGTCCCTTGGGGGGAGAAGAGACCCAGTACTTC.

The chain links TRBV28 to TRBJ2-1, with TRBD2 matching 14 bases. CDR1 is MDHEN, CDR2 SYDVKM, per germline. The ends lost 3 bases at V and 8 bases at J; junction bases unmatched: 9. This CDR3 is built from 17 residues. CDR3 sequence (DNA): TGTGCCAGCAGTTTTCACCGGACTAGCGGGAGGAGTGATGAGCAGTTCTTC. It specifies CASSFHRTSGRSDEQFF.

This chain connects TRBV10-3 to TRBJ2-7; 13 bases agree with TRBD2. CDR1 and CDR2 from the germline V gene are ENHRY and SYGVKD. V was pared by 6 bases and J by 4 bases, with 3 bases of the junction left unmatched. The CDR3 has 14 residues. CDR3 sequence: CAISLTSGRYEQYF. CDR3 nucleotide sequence: TGTGCCATCAGCCTGACTAGCGGGAGGTACGAGCAGTACTTC.

V usage is TRBV28 and J usage is TRBJ2-7; D assignment may be TRBD1 or TRBD2 (6 bases each). Trimming shortened V by 10 bases and J by 2 bases, and 18 bases separated the two germline ends. CDR3 size: 14 residues. Germline CDR1 MDHEN, CDR2 SYDVKM. The CDR3 loop reads CAINTGATPYEQYF. The CDR3 nucleotides read TGTGCCATCAATACGGGGGCCACCCCCTACGAGCAGTACTTC.

The chain employs TRBV6-1 and TRBJ1-3; no clear D. The length of the CDR3 is 15 residues. The germline V and J ends were trimmed by 2 bases and 0 bases, with 8 bases remaining between them. Germline CDR1 reads MNHNS; CDR2 reads SASEGT. CDR3 loop: CASSETANSGNTIYF. CDR3 sequence (DNA): TGTGCCAGCAGTGAAACAGCAAACTCTGGAAACACCATATATTTT.

The sample holds a few counts of this clone. The rearrangement joins TRBV12-5 to TRBJ2-1; D perhaps matches TRBD2 (5 bases). The ends were cut back, 5 bases at V and 0 bases at J, with 14 bases in the middle. CDR3 length equals 16 residues. Germline loops: CDR1 LGHNT, CDR2 FRNRAP. This CDR3 is CASGPSMGSSYNEQFF. CDR3 coding DNA: TGTGCTAGTGGTCCCTCTATGGGGAGCTCCTACAATGAGCAGTTCTTC.

On this clone itself: A read error is likely here: a far larger clone is one base away. The chain is built from TRBV11-2 and TRBJ2-1; TRBD2 agrees at 16 bases. There are 15 residues in the CDR3. The trim removed 6 bases at V and 4 bases at J, leaving 0 bases unmatched. Germline V gives CDR1 SGHAT, CDR2 FQNNGV. The CDR3 region has the DNA TGTGCCAGCAGGGGACTAGCGGGAGGGTACAATGAGCAGTTCTTC. Amino acids: CASRGLAGGYNEQFF.

Details on this clone: This sequence may be a read error, since a much larger clone differs from it by one base. The chain employs TRBV19 and TRBJ2-5, with 9 positions matching TRBD2. This CDR3 is 14 amino acids long. Germline assignment: CDR1 LNHDA and CDR2 SQIVND (reference sequence). Here the CDR3 reads CVSSIPGLAETQYF. CDR3 coding DNA: TGTGTCAGTAGTATCCCCGGACTAGCGGAGACCCAGTACTTC.

The rearrangement links TRBV11-2 to TRBJ1-1; D is uncertain. CDR3 size: 13 residues. Germline V CDR1 and CDR2: SGHAT, FQNNGV. V lost 6 bases to trimming and J lost 0 bases, with 8 bases between them. The CDR3 DNA reads as TGTGCCAGCAGATTGACCTTGAACACTGAAGCTTTCTTT. Residues: CASRLTLNTEAFF.

This clone was detected ten times or more. The chain recombines TRBV2 with TRBJ1-1; D gene uncertain. The V and J ends lost 5 bases and 6 bases respectively, with 13 bases between them. Germline CDR1 and CDR2: SNHLY and FYNNEI. The CDR3 totals 13 residues. CDR3 region: CASSRSPYSEAFF. In nucleotides, the CDR3 is TGTGCCAGCAGTCGCTCGCCCTATTCTGAAGCTTTCTTT. The complete variable domain, with remaining parts taken from reference TRBV2 and TRBJ1-1, reads EPEVTQTPSHQVTQMGQEVILRCVPISNHLYFYWYRQILGQKVEFLVSFYNNEISEKSEIFDDQFSVERPDGSNFTLKIRSTKLEDSAMYFCASSRSPYSEAFFGQGTRLTVV.

The chain links TRBV27 to TRBJ2-3; 11 bases fit TRBD2. The CDR3 loop spans 15 amino acids. V dropped 6 bases and J dropped 4; count of bases not matched to a gene: 6. CDR1 is MNHEY and CDR2 is SMNVEV in the germline V gene (reference sequence). The chain's CDR3 is CASRLAGGPPDTQYF. For the CDR3, the DNA is TGTGCCAGCAGATTAGCGGGAGGGCCCCCAGATACGCAGTATTTT.

In this sample, this clone turned up many times. The rearrangement links TRBV4-2 to TRBJ2-5; 8 nucleotides agree with TRBD1. Germline V gene lookup returns CDR1 LGHNA and CDR2 YNFKEQ. Losses at the gene ends were 1 base for V and 5 bases for J; bases not matched to a gene: 9. The CDR3 consists of 16 residues. The CDR3 bases are TGTGCCAGCAGCCAAGCCGGCCCAGGGGGCGGGGAGACCCAGTACTTC. This encodes CASSQAGPGGGETQYF.

On this clone itself: Other DNA sequences from this sample encode an identical CDR3 as well. The chain has TRBV7-3 and TRBJ1-3; D not certain. Germline V gives CDR1 SGHTA, CDR2 FQGTGA. The CDR3 is 14 residues long. Trimming stripped 0 bases from V and 3 bases from J, with 6 bases between. CDR3 region: CASSLTGSGNTIYF. The DNA of the CDR3 is TGTGCCAGCAGCTTAACAGGGAGTGGAAACACCATATATTTT.

The chain employs TRBV7-3 and TRBJ2-1; 16 positions agree with TRBD2. Germline trimming cut 5 bases from V and 15 bases from J; bases unmatched to any gene: 7. The germline V gene encodes CDR1 SGHTA and CDR2 FQGTGA. The CDR3 length is 14 residues. The CDR3 DNA reads TGTGCCAGCAGCCGGGGACTAGCGGGAGGGCCACGGTTCTTC. Residues: CASSRGLAGGPRFF.

This chain joins TRBV4-1 and TRBJ2-2; a possible D gene is TRBD1 (6 bases). CDR3 length: 15 residues. Germline V gene sequence: CDR1 MGHRA, CDR2 YSYEKL. V was trimmed by 4 bases and J by 4 bases, leaving 13 bases between them. The CDR3 DNA reads as TGCGCCAGCAGCCCCCACAGGGTCCGCACCGGGGAGCTGTTTTTT. Its translation is CASSPHRVRTGELFF.

This chain connects TRBV6-6 to TRBJ2-5; 9 nucleotides match TRBD2. Germline V gene lookup returns CDR1 MNHNY and CDR2 SVGAGI (reference sequence). This CDR3 has 14 residues. The V and J ends lost 5 bases and 5 bases, in that order; junction bases with no gene match: 6. CDR3 coding DNA: TGTGCCAGCAGTGGTAGCGGGAGTGGGGAGACCCAGTACTTC. Its translation: CASSGSGSGETQYF.

The V and J genes are TRBV19 and TRBJ2-2; D uncertain. The CDR3 length is 13 residues. Trimming stripped 7 bases from V and 1 base from J, with 7 bases between. CDR1 is LNHDA and CDR2 is SQIVND in the germline V gene (reference sequence). CDR3 nucleotides: TGTGCCAGTAAGCAGATGAACACCGGGGAGCTGTTTTTT. Encoded protein: CASKQMNTGELFF.

About this clone itself: Other DNA sequences in this specimen translate into the identical CDR3. J is TRBJ2-7 and V is TRBV30; no clear D gene. In germline, CDR1 is GTSNPN, CDR2 SVGIG (reference sequence). This CDR3 spans 11 amino acids. Trimming removed 3 bases at V and 1 base at J, with 4 bases between. CDR3 residues: CAWSGSYEQYF. CDR3 DNA: TGTGCCTGGAGCGGTTCCTACGAGCAGTACTTC.

The V call is TRBV7-9, the J call TRBJ2-1; tentatively, D is TRBD1 (7 bases). With 6 bases removed from V and 3 bases from J, the gap between germline ends came to 15 bases. The CDR3 length is 15 residues. Germline V CDR1 and CDR2: SEHNR, FQNEAQ (reference sequence). The CDR3 spells CASRGGQWGYNEQFF. The CDR3 DNA sequence: TGTGCCAGCAGGGGGGGACAGTGGGGCTACAATGAGCAGTTCTTC. Full variable domain (outside the CDR3, taken from reference TRBV7-9 and TRBJ2-1): DTGVSQNPRHKITKRGQNVTFRCDPISEHNRLYWYRQTLGQGPEFLTYFQNEAQLEKSRLLSDRFSAERPKGSFSTLEIQRTEQGDSAMYLCASRGGQWGYNEQFFGPGTRLTVL.

The chain employs TRBV28 and TRBJ2-2; TRBD1 agrees at 7 bases. The CDR3 is made up of 13 amino acids. V shed 10 bases and J 6 bases; nucleotides not matched to a gene: 8. CDR1 is MDHEN and CDR2 is SYDVKM in the germline V gene. The CDR3, as DNA: TGTGCCACCTTAACAGGGGCGCCCGGGGAGCTGTTTTTT. Protein sequence: CATLTGAPGELFF. Drawing the rest from reference TRBV28 and TRBJ2-2, the complete variable domain is DVKVTQSSRYLVKRTGEKVFLECVQDMDHENMFWYRQDPGLGLRLIYFSYDVKMKEKGDIPEGYSVSREKKERFSLILESASTNQTSMYLCATLTGAPGELFFGEGSRLTVL.

This clone was observed once. The rearrangement uses TRBV5-4 and TRBJ1-6, with no clear D. The length of the CDR3 is 14 residues. The germline V gene encodes CDR1 SGHNT and CDR2 YYREEE (reference sequence). Trimming took off 0 bases at V and 8 bases at J, with 9 bases between the two ends. The CDR3 loop reads CASSLGQPDSPLHF. DNA of the CDR3: TGTGCCAGCAGCTTGGGGCAGCCTGATTCACCCCTCCACTTT.

Details on this clone: Other DNA sequences in the sample encode the same CDR3. This chain joins TRBV4-2 and TRBJ2-7; D may be TRBD2 (5 bases). The V end was cut by 5 bases, the J end by 2 bases, with 13 bases between. This CDR3 has 14 residues. Per the germline V gene, CDR1 is LGHNA and CDR2 is YNFKEQ. The CDR3 spells CASSLAGGTYEQYF. The CDR3 bases are TGTGCCAGCAGCTTAGCAGGAGGCACCTACGAGCAGTACTTC.

The chain uses TRBV2 and TRBJ1-5; D may be TRBD1 (6 bases). Germline assignment: CDR1 SNHLY and CDR2 FYNNEI. Trimming stripped 1 base from V and 2 bases from J, with 9 bases between. This CDR3 is built from 15 residues. The CDR3, as DNA: TGTGCCAGCAGTGAAGGGCAGGGGCGCAATCAGCCCCAGCATTTT. Translation gives CASSEGQGRNQPQHF.

The CDR3 loop reads CASGPHRVYYGYTF. DNA for the CDR3: TGTGCCAGCGGACCTCACCGGGTCTACTATGGCTACACCTTC. This sequence joins TRBV28 and TRBJ1-2; D unclear. The V end lost 8 bases, the J end lost 3 bases, and 16 bases lay between the germline ends. The CDR3 covers 14 residues. From germline, CDR1 is MDHEN and CDR2 SYDVKM.